Listed here is a single TCR beta chain. Its antigen is unidentified. TCRdb fed the RT-PCR reads into MiXCR, producing one record per CDR3 protein. Of around 790,000 distinct CDR3 sequences listed, over 20% are singletons. The CDR3 is 13 amino acids. CDR1 is DFQATT and CDR2 is SNEGSKA in the germline V gene (reference sequence). J was trimmed by 0 bases and V by 8 bases; bases with no gene match: 6. This record comes from a study of response to subunit inactivated influenza vaccine. General study results and limits: After each seasonal influenza vaccination, few new T cells are recruited, the authors suggested.

The sequencing used PBMCs from blood, collected roughly 5 days after vaccination. The clonotype was recovered from a man aged 45-60 years who received an inactivated influenza vaccine. This chain links TRBV20-1 with TRBJ2-5; TRBD2 matches 7 bases. For the CDR3, the DNA is TGCAGTCCCAGAGCGGGGTACCAAGAGACCCAGTACTTC. Its translation is CSPRAGYQETQYF.